Listed here are 4 T cell receptor beta chains from one sample, sequenced in a study of beta chain features in type 1 diabetes. Of the isolated RNA, all was reverse transcribed, and so the sequenced material was expressed TCRB transcripts. Sequencing was performed with immunoSEQ multiplex PCR; in TCRdb, only in-frame clones are kept and a portion is missing. Of around 150,000 clones in the sample, 7% to 9.5% are singletons; the top ten hold 0.7%. Their cognate antigens are unknown. General observations from the study: TCRB CDR3s from Type 1 diabetes patients were moderately but significantly shorter in all four CD4+ subsets.

Input material: central memory CD4+ T cells from blood. The source of these receptors is a woman aged 25 to 45 with type 1 diabetes.

This clone showed up just a few times. J is TRBJ2-7 and V is TRBV27, with 7 bases aligning to TRBD2. The junction had 9 bases not matched to a gene; V was cut back by 4 bases and J by 0 bases. CDR3 length: 16 residues. Germline assignment: CDR1 MNHEY and CDR2 SMNVEV (reference sequence). The CDR3, as DNA: TGTGCCAGCAGTTCCCCAGGTGGCGGGAGCTCCTACGAGCAGTACTTC. It translates to CASSSPGGGSSYEQYF.

The chain employs TRBV4-1 and TRBJ2-1; 9 bases are shared with TRBD1. The CDR3 runs to 14 residues. Germline loops: CDR1 MGHRA, CDR2 YSYEKL. With V trimmed by 4 bases and J by 4 bases, 2 bases remained unmatched. CDR3 sequence: CASSRDRAYNEQFF. CDR3 sequence (DNA): TGCGCCAGCAGCCGGGACAGGGCATACAATGAGCAGTTCTTC.

This chain links TRBV7-2 with TRBJ2-1; 12 nucleotides align to TRBD2. V shed 1 base and J 8 bases; nucleotides not matched to a gene: 9. The V gene's germline CDR1 is SGHTA and CDR2 FQGNSA. CDR3 length equals 17 residues. The CDR3 reads CASSLGPSGRASHEQFF. DNA for the CDR3: TGTGCCAGCAGCTTAGGGCCTAGCGGGAGGGCCTCCCATGAGCAGTTCTTC.

The gene calls are TRBV7-2 and TRBJ2-7; possible D gene TRBD2, 5 bases. The V end lost 4 bases, the J end lost 1 base, and 11 bases lay between the germline ends. CDR1 is SGHTA, CDR2 FQGNSA, per germline. The CDR3 extends over 14 amino acids. The CDR3: CASSSLVGSYEQYF. Written as DNA, the CDR3 is TGTGCCAGCAGCTCACTAGTAGGGTCCTACGAGCAGTACTTC.